Following are 19 T cell receptor delta chains from one sample sequenced in a study of γδ T cells in repeated Plasmodium falciparum infection. Bulk repertoires came from Vgamma9/Vdelta2+ or Vdelta2-negative gammadelta T cells flow-sorted from PBMC. TCRdb repeated clone calling on the multiplex PCR reads with CATT. The sample lists 90,000 to 95,000 delta-chain clones, approximately 0.92% occurring once. The sequenced sample consisted of gamma-delta T cells from blood. The receptors were gathered from a pool of human donors (malaria-infected and uninfected, not separated).

On this clone itself: One base separates it from a far larger clone, so it is likely a read error. This CDR3 is also generated by other DNA sequences in the sample. No J gene was called, and the V gene is TRDV2. This CDR3 has 13 residues. CDR1 GEAIGNYY and CDR2 EKD come from the germline V gene. Written as DNA, the CDR3 is TGTGCCTGTCGTCCTCGGGACACCGATAAACTCATCTTC. Translation: CACRPRDTDKLIF.

This clone has a handful of counts. The protein held in TCRdb is that of a much larger clone and does not match this DNA's translation at residue 13, likely because of a read error; the protein shown is translated from the DNA. The rearrangement links TRDV1 to TRDJ1; TRDD3 agrees at 11 bases. Germline CDR1 and CDR2: TSWWSYY and QGS. The V segment lost 6 bases and the J segment 14 bases; nucleotides outside the gene matches: 23. This CDR3 has 17 residues. CDR3 coding DNA: TGTGCTCTTGGCCTATTCCGCCCATACTGGGGGATAGCCAGTATAATCTTT. It translates to CALGLFRPYWGIASIIF.

Comments on this clone: The amino acid sequence in TCRdb belongs to a much larger clone and departs from this DNA's translation at residue 9, likely a sequencing read error; the sequence shown is translated from the DNA. This chain connects TRDV1 to TRDJ1; possible D gene TRDD2, 5 bases. The J gene was not available in TCRdb and was assigned here by matching the DNA to germline segments. The germline V gene encodes CDR1 TSWWSYY and CDR2 QGS. CDR3 length equals 15 residues. V was pared by 7 bases and J by 1 base, with 16 bases between. Here the CDR3 reads CALEAPFSPTDKLIF. The CDR3 nucleotides are TGTGCTCTTGAGGCCCCCTTCTCCCCCACCGATAAACTCATCTTT.

This clone was seen repeatedly, ten times or more. V and J are TRDV2 and TRDJ1, with 11 bases aligning to TRDD3. This CDR3 is 16 amino acids long. CDR1 and CDR2 (germline): GEAIGNYY, EKD. V was pared by 3 bases and J by 1 base, with 6 bases of the junction left unmatched. CDR3 region: CACDSLLGDSTDKLIF. CDR3 sequence (DNA): TGTGCCTGTGACTCATTACTGGGGGATAGCACCGATAAACTCATCTTT.

For this clone: The TCRdb protein comes from a much larger clone and disagrees with this DNA's translation at residue 18, likely due to a read error; the protein given here is derived from the DNA. A V gene of TRDV1 was called, but no J gene was assigned; the table's D call TRDD3 went unverified against the DNA. The CDR3 consists of 19 residues. Germline CDR1 is TSWWSYY and CDR2 is QGS. The CDR3 nucleotides are TGTGCTCTTGGGGAAGGTTTCCCTCTGGGGGATTTGTACACCGATAAACTCACCTTT. Protein sequence: CALGEGFPLGDLYTDKLTF.

Comments on this clone: The protein given by TCRdb reflects a much larger clone and differs at residue 3 from this DNA's translation, likely from a read error; the protein shown is the DNA's translation. The chain's CDR3 is CAFGEHEGIGTDKLIF. DNA of the CDR3: TGTGCTTTTGGGGAACATGAGGGAATAGGGACCGATAAACTCATCTTT. V and J are TRDV1 and TRDJ1; D may correspond to TRDD1 or TRDD3 (5 bases each). The CDR3 sequence is 16 residues long. Germline V gene sequence: CDR1 TSWWSYY, CDR2 QGS.

Remarks on this clone: TCRdb pairs this DNA with a much larger clone's protein that differs at residue 4, likely a read error; the protein shown was translated from the DNA. V and J are TRDV1 and TRDJ1; TRDD3 matches at 9 bases. This CDR3 contains 25 residues. CDR1 and CDR2 from the germline V gene are TSWWSYY and QGS. The CDR3 nucleotides are TGTGCTCTTGTGGAACTATGGGCGTTCCTACGTTCCACTGGGGGAAAACAGGGGGAGACCGATAAACTCATCTTT. It specifies CALVELWAFLRSTGGKQGETDKLIF.

This clone came up a few times. TCRdb attributes to this sequence the protein of a much larger clone, which differs from the DNA translation at residue 11; a read error is likely, and the protein displayed is translated from the DNA. This sequence joins TRDV1 and TRDJ3; D uncertain. CDR1 is TSWWSYY and CDR2 is QGS in the germline V gene. The CDR3 runs 18 residues. The ends were cut back, 1 base at V and 5 bases at J, with 15 bases in the middle. The CDR3 DNA reads as TGTGCTCTTGGGGAACGGGTAGTAACCGGGCGGGACACCCGACAGATGTTTTTC. Translating gives CALGERVVTGRDTRQMFF.

Turning to this clone: This is likely an artifact of a read error, given a far larger clone one base away. This sample also contains other DNA sequences that code for the same CDR3. The V call is TRDV2, the J call TRDJ1; 9 bases map to TRDD3. The J gene, left out of TCRdb, was set here by checking the DNA against germline. This CDR3 has 18 residues. Losses at the gene ends were 0 bases for V and 3 bases for J; bases not matched to a gene: 13. The germline gives CDR1 GEAIGNYY, CDR2 EKD. CDR3 in DNA: TGTGCCTGTGACACCCTAAACCTGGGGGATTTAGGGGCCGATAAACTCATCTTT. Translation gives CACDTLNLGDLGADKLIF.

A word on this clone: The protein TCRdb lists belongs to a much larger clone and differs from this DNA's translation at residue 16, which points to a read error; the protein shown is made from the DNA. The CDR3 is CACDTGQYWGMFASWGTRQMFF. DNA of the CDR3: TGTGCCTGTGACACCGGACAGTACTGGGGGATGTTCGCTTCCTGGGGCACCCGACAGATGTTTTTC. The V and J genes are TRDV2 and TRDJ3, with 10 bases fitting TRDD3. Here the J gene came from matching the DNA to germline, since TCRdb omits it. Germline V CDR1 and CDR2: GEAIGNYY, EKD. The CDR3 has 22 amino acids.

This clone was observed a few times. For this DNA, TCRdb reports the protein of a much larger clone, which diverges at residue 16, most likely from a read error; the protein presented here is translated directly from the DNA. V and J are TRDV1 and TRDJ1; 11 bases align to TRDD3. Trimming removed 6 bases from V and 9 bases from J; junction bases left unmatched: 24. This CDR3 has 19 residues. Germline values: CDR1 TSWWSYY, CDR2 QGS. The CDR3 reads CALGHSFLLLLGDKDELIF. Here the CDR3 DNA reads TGTGCTCTTGGTCACAGCTTCCTACTTTTACTGGGGGATAAAGATGAACTCATCTTT.

There are many counts of this clone. The V call is TRDV2, the J call TRDJ1; 10 nucleotides match TRDD3. The trim removed 0 bases at V and 0 bases at J, leaving 9 bases unmatched. Germline-derived CDR1 and CDR2 are GEAIGNYY and EKD. This CDR3 spans 18 amino acids. Written as DNA, the CDR3 is TGTGCCTGTGACACCCTCTTAGGTACTGGGGGATACACCGATAAACTCATCTTT. It specifies CACDTLLGTGGYTDKLIF.

This clone came up a few times. Only one base separates this from a far larger clonotype, so it likely reflects a read error. Other DNA sequences of this sample code for an identical CDR3. This sequence joins TRDV1 and TRDJ1; TRDD3 agrees at 9 bases. Per the germline V gene, CDR1 is TSWWSYY and CDR2 is QGS. CDR3 length equals 23 residues. Trimming took 3 bases from V and 1 from J; bases not matched to a gene: 27. CDR3 in DNA: TGTGCTCTTGGGGAGCGGAGGAATCATTGGGGGATAAGATCCTTTAGAGGCACCGATAAACTCATCTTT. It yields the protein CALGERRNHWGIRSFRGTDKLIF.

The table lists this clone with a few counts. A far larger clone is a single base away, which makes a read error likely. At the DNA level, this CDR3 is encoded by other sequences in the same sample as well. The CDR3 coding sequence is TGTGCCTGTGACGCTTTGGGGGTGGCCAAGGATAAACTCATCTTC. Protein product: CACDALGVAKDKLIF. There is no J gene call, but TRDV2 is given as the V gene; the D call TRDD3 from the table was never checked on the DNA. CDR1 is GEAIGNYY and CDR2 is EKD in the germline V gene. CDR3 length: 15 amino acids.

This clone has only a few counts. This chain joins TRDV3 and TRDJ1, with D possibly matching TRDD3 (5 bases). The J gene, missing from TCRdb, was assigned here through DNA to germline matching. Germline values: CDR1 TVYSNPD, CDR2 GDNSRS (reference sequence). V lost 0 bases and J lost 0, with 20 bases in between. The length of the CDR3 is 17 residues. CDR3 DNA sequence: TGTGCCTTTAGGCGGGAGGATGGGGTCCTGTACACCGATAAACTCATCTTT. It yields the protein CAFRREDGVLYTDKLIF.

There are a few counts of this clone. The protein that TCRdb holds for this DNA derives from a much larger clone and differs from the translated DNA at residue 9, which likely indicates a read error; the protein shown here is translated from the DNA. The genes are TRDV2 and TRDJ3, with D tentatively TRDD3 (5 bases). TCRdb gives no J gene; it was assigned here by matching the DNA to germline. The CDR3 loop spans 18 amino acids. Germline V gives CDR1 GEAIGNYY, CDR2 EKD. Trimming took off 4 bases at V and 0 bases at J, with 15 bases between the two ends. The CDR3 region is CACEKLGAGSWDTRQMFF. CDR3 bases: TGTGCCTGTGAGAAGCTGGGAGCCGGCTCCTGGGACACCCGACAGATGTTTTTC.

Points on this clone: TCRdb attributes to this sequence the protein of a much larger clone, which differs from the DNA translation at residue 7; a read error is likely, and the protein displayed is translated from the DNA. This chain uses TRDV2 with TRDJ1; the D is unclear. No J gene was available from TCRdb, and it was assigned here by a germline match of the DNA. CDR1 and CDR2 from the germline V gene are GEAIGNYY and EKD. Trimming removed 1 base from V and 3 bases from J, with 17 bases in between. This CDR3 spans 16 amino acids. This CDR3 reads CACDTPEKSTADKLIF. The CDR3 nucleotides are TGTGCCTGTGACACACCGGAGAAGTCTACGGCCGATAAACTCATCTTT.

In regard to this clone: A far larger clone is just one base off, so this is likely a read error. Other DNA sequences of this sample code for an identical CDR3. J is TRDJ1 and V is TRDV1; 8 positions match TRDD3. TCRdb records no J gene; here it was assigned by comparing the DNA to germline. Germline V gives CDR1 TSWWSYY, CDR2 QGS. This CDR3 is 18 amino acids long. In nucleotides, the CDR3 is TGTGCCCTTGGGGAAGTCCTTGGCCGGGGGATATATCTCGATAAACTCATCTTT. It codes for CALGEVLGRGIYLDKLIF.

Only a few counts were recorded for this clone. The amino acid sequence in TCRdb belongs to a much larger clone and departs from this DNA's translation at residue 17, likely a sequencing read error; the sequence shown is translated from the DNA. The V gene is TRDV2, the J gene TRDJ2, with 8 bases matching TRDD3. Germline V CDR1 and CDR2: GEAIGNYY, EKD. This CDR3 comprises 20 residues. This CDR3 reads CACDTVGTVGDGSGTARLFF. The CDR3 DNA sequence: TGTGCCTGTGACACCGTCGGCACGGTGGGGGATGGGAGTGGGACAGCACGACTCTTCTTT.